This T cell receptor (beta chain) stems from a study of CD8 T cells in ankylosing spondylitis. Germline V lookup: CDR1 SGHVS, CDR2 FNYEAQ. The CDR3 consists of 14 residues. Trimming cost V 1 base and J 7 bases; bases outside gene matches: 0. MiXCR, applied by TCRdb to the 5' RACE reads, yields one record per CDR3 protein. The sample has 250,000 to 400,000 distinct CDR3 sequences, around 10% seen once. The receptor was isolated from a female donor with ankylosing spondylitis or in good health (not recorded which). This chain links TRBV7-6 with TRBJ2-1; TRBD2 matches 11 bases. Sample: blood, either unsorted or a sorted T cell fraction (not recorded which). This chain's CDR3 is CASSLGTSGNEQFF. CDR3 coding DNA: TGTGCCAGCAGCTTAGGGACTAGCGGGAATGAGCAGTTCTTC.